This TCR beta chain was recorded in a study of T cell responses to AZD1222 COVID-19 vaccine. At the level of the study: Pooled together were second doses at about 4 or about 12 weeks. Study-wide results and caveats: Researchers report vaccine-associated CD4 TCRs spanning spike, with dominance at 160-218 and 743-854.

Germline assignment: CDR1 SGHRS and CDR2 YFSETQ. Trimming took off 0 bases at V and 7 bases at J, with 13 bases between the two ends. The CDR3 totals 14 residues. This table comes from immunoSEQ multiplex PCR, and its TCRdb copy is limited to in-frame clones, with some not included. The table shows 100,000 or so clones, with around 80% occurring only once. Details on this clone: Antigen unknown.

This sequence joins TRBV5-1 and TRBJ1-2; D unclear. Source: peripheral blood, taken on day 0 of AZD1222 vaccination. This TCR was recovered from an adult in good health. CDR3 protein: CASSLDQPRRGYTF. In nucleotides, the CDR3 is TGCGCCAGCAGCTTGGACCAGCCCAGACGTGGCTACACCTTC.